The 26 T cell receptor beta chains given below trace back to one sample, sequenced in a study of blood T cell repertoires in COVID-19. The protocol was immunoSEQ multiplex PCR, while the TCRdb copy is restricted to in-frame clones and leaves out a portion. Among 140,000 or so clones, less than 90% were seen once, and the ten largest hold over 2%. Sequenced: peripheral blood. The origin of the receptors is a human donor with COVID-19, enrolled during active disease. The donor label of this sample is uncertain.

The V gene is TRBV4-1, the J gene TRBJ1-1, with 7 bases lining up with TRBD1. V was clipped by 0 bases and J by 6 bases; unmatched bases: 4. CDR1 is MGHRA, CDR2 YSYEKL, per germline. This CDR3 is built from 14 residues. The CDR3 loop reads CASSQEYGQAEAFF. The CDR3 region has the DNA TGCGCCAGCAGCCAAGAATACGGACAGGCTGAAGCTTTCTTT.

The chain uses TRBV15 and TRBJ2-1; 9 nucleotides agree with TRBD2. The CDR3 is made up of 17 amino acids. The V and J ends lost 5 bases and 7 bases, in that order; junction bases with no gene match: 15. CDR1 LNHNV and CDR2 YYDKDF come from the germline V gene (reference sequence). The CDR3 is CATSPHRGGTSLNEQFF. CDR3 sequence (DNA): TGTGCCACCAGCCCTCACCGAGGGGGGACTAGCTTAAATGAGCAGTTCTTC. The complete variable domain, with remaining parts taken from reference TRBV15 and TRBJ2-1, reads DAMVIQNPRYQVTQFGKPVTLSCSQTLNHNVMYWYQQKSSQAPKLLFHYYDKDFNNEADTPDNFQSRRPNTSFCFLDIRSPGLGDTAMYLCATSPHRGGTSLNEQFFGPGTRLTVL.

This chain uses TRBV11-2 with TRBJ2-2, with TRBD2 matching over 7 bases. The V gene's germline CDR1 is SGHAT and CDR2 FQNNGV. The CDR3 is made up of 17 amino acids. V lost 0 bases and J lost 3; bases outside the gene matches: 7. The CDR3 sequence: CASSLDYRAGDTGELFF. The DNA for the CDR3 is TGTGCCAGCAGCTTAGATTACCGGGCGGGGGACACCGGGGAGCTGTTTTTT.

The chain has TRBV4-1 and TRBJ2-1; D not resolved. The germline CDR1 and CDR2 sequences are MGHRA and YSYEKL. The CDR3 sequence is 16 residues long. Trimming stripped 0 bases from V and 0 bases from J, with 9 bases between. CDR3 loop: CASSQDEGVSYNEQFF. The CDR3 DNA is TGCGCCAGCAGCCAAGATGAAGGAGTCTCCTACAATGAGCAGTTCTTC.

The chain joins TRBV6-6 to TRBJ2-7; D is perhaps TRBD1 (5 bases). The CDR3 spans 16 residues. V was shortened by 4 bases and J by 3 bases, with 19 bases between the two germline ends. Germline CDR1 is MNHNY and CDR2 is SVGAGI (reference sequence). The CDR3 reads CASSFEPRQGDYEQYF. For the CDR3, the DNA is TGTGCCAGCAGTTTTGAGCCCCGGCAGGGCGACTACGAGCAGTACTTC.

V and J are TRBV3-1 (or the pseudogene TRBV3-2) and TRBJ1-3; D ambiguous. With 1 base removed from V and 4 bases from J, the gap between germline ends came to 11 bases. There are 15 residues in the CDR3. CDR1 and CDR2 (germline): LGHDT, YNNKEL (reference sequence). The CDR3, as DNA: TGTGCCAGCAGCCAAGGGGAGGCTGGGGGAAACACCATATATTTT. Translated, it gives CASSQGEAGGNTIYF.

The V call is TRBV7-9, the J call TRBJ2-5, with D maybe TRBD1 (5 bases). V was shortened by 5 bases and J by 5 bases, with 18 bases between the two germline ends. This CDR3 comprises 15 residues. Germline CDR1 SEHNR, CDR2 FQNEAQ (reference sequence). The CDR3 region is CASSPLLGRRETQYF. CDR3 sequence (DNA): TGTGCCAGCAGCCCGCTTTTGGGGCGACGTGAGACCCAGTACTTC.

This chain joins TRBV11-3 and TRBJ2-5; a weak D match, TRBD1 (6 bases). The CDR3 spans 16 residues. Trimming removed 2 bases from V and 1 base from J, with 14 bases in between. Germline V lookup: CDR1 SGHNT, CDR2 YENEEA. CDR3 sequence (DNA): TGTGCCAGCAGCTTACCTCGGACAGACTTCCAAGAGACCCAGTACTTC. Translated: CASSLPRTDFQETQYF.

J is TRBJ2-1 and V is TRBV14; 8 bases agree with TRBD2. Germline CDR1 and CDR2: SGHDN and FVKESK. The trim removed 5 bases at V and 3 bases at J, leaving 12 bases unmatched. The CDR3 is 17 amino acids. This CDR3 is CASSSSTSGSYYNEQFF. The CDR3 nucleotides are TGTGCCAGCAGCTCTTCCACAAGCGGGAGTTACTACAATGAGCAGTTCTTC.

The chain is built from TRBV28 and TRBJ2-2, with 8 bases fitting TRBD1. This CDR3 has 15 amino acids. From germline, CDR1 is MDHEN and CDR2 SYDVKM. Unmatched junction bases numbered 9, after V lost 2 bases and J lost 10 bases. CDR3 nucleotide sequence: TGTGCCAGCAGTTTAAGGGGCAGGGGGCCCGTGGAGCTGTTTTTT. Its translation is CASSLRGRGPVELFF. The full variable domain, with the rest looked up from reference TRBV28 and TRBJ2-2, is DVKVTQSSRYLVKRTGEKVFLECVQDMDHENMFWYRQDPGLGLRLIYFSYDVKMKEKGDIPEGYSVSREKKERFSLILESASTNQTSMYLCASSLRGRGPVELFFGEGSRLTVL.

The chain has TRBV5-4 and TRBJ2-3, with 8 bases identical to TRBD1. The CDR3 has 14 residues. V dropped 0 bases and J dropped 6; count of bases not matched to a gene: 3. CDR1 is SGHNT, CDR2 YYREEE, per germline (reference sequence). In DNA form, the CDR3 reads TGTGCCAGCAGCTTGGCGCAGGGGGCGGATACGCAGTATTTT. As protein: CASSLAQGADTQYF.

The V and J genes are TRBV27 and TRBJ2-1; tentative D call: TRBD1 (6 bases). Trimming took 6 bases from V and 0 from J, leaving 12 bases between them. Germline V gene sequence: CDR1 MNHEY, CDR2 SMNVEV (reference sequence). The CDR3 covers 15 residues. The CDR3: CASRATGSSYNEQFF. CDR3 DNA sequence: TGTGCCAGCAGAGCCACAGGGAGCTCCTACAATGAGCAGTTCTTC.

The chain is built from TRBV20-1 and TRBJ1-1; tentative D call: TRBD1 (6 bases). Germline values: CDR1 DFQATT, CDR2 SNEGSKA (reference sequence). This CDR3 is 11 amino acids long. The V end was cut by 6 bases, the J end by 5 bases, with 10 bases between. The CDR3 nucleotides are TGCAGTGCCCACAGGGTAACTGAAGCTTTCTTT. This sequence encodes CSAHRVTEAFF.

The V call is TRBV7-9, the J call TRBJ1-4, with D tentatively TRBD1 (5 bases). There are 14 residues in the CDR3. Trimming shortened V by 5 bases and J by 3 bases, and 10 bases separated the two germline ends. Germline V gives CDR1 SEHNR, CDR2 FQNEAQ (reference sequence). The CDR3 DNA is TGTGCCAGCAGCCGGGGGTCGGCTAATGAAAAACTGTTTTTT. It yields the protein CASSRGSANEKLFF.

The rearrangement uses TRBV18 and TRBJ1-2; 8 positions match TRBD1. Trimming took 4 bases from V and 3 from J; bases not matched to a gene: 7. Germline V gene lookup returns CDR1 KGHSH and CDR2 LQKENI. The CDR3 extends over 15 amino acids. The CDR3 here is CASSLSQGADYGYTF. The CDR3 DNA follows: TGTGCCAGCTCACTCTCCCAGGGGGCGGACTATGGCTACACCTTC.

The chain joins TRBV2 to TRBJ1-4, with D perhaps matching TRBD1 (6 bases). CDR3 length: 18 amino acids. Germline V gene lookup returns CDR1 SNHLY and CDR2 FYNNEI. The germline V and J ends were trimmed by 4 bases and 2 bases, with 20 bases remaining between them. In DNA form, the CDR3 reads TGTGCCAGCAGTGCACAGGGACTATCCCGCCTCACTAATGAAAAACTGTTTTTT. This codes for CASSAQGLSRLTNEKLFF. The full variable domain, rest sourced from reference TRBV2 and TRBJ1-4, is EPEVTQTPSHQVTQMGQEVILRCVPISNHLYFYWYRQILGQKVEFLVSFYNNEISEKSEIFDDQFSVERPDGSNFTLKIRSTKLEDSAMYFCASSAQGLSRLTNEKLFFGSGTQLSVL.

The CDR3 here is CASSYSGELFF. As DNA, the CDR3 is TGTGCCAGCAGCTACTCCGGGGAGCTGTTTTTT. The V call is TRBV12-3 or TRBV12-4, the J call TRBJ2-2; D not resolved. V lost 6 bases and J 6 bases, leaving 5 bases between the germline ends. The CDR3 covers 11 residues.

The count of this clone is one. The CDR3 sequence: CASSESRDTFTDTQYF. DNA for the CDR3: TGTGCCAGCAGTGAATCGAGGGACACCTTCACAGATACGCAGTATTTT. V usage is TRBV25-1 and J usage is TRBJ2-3, with D perhaps TRBD1 (6 bases). Trimming took 1 base from V and 2 from J, leaving 13 bases between them. Germline CDR1 reads MGHDK; CDR2 reads SYGVNS. CDR3 size: 16 residues.

The rearrangement joins TRBV28 to TRBJ1-2; no clear D. Germline V gene sequence: CDR1 MDHEN, CDR2 SYDVKM. Trimming left V 4 bases short and J 8 bases short, with 17 bases between. CDR3 size: 14 residues. The DNA for the CDR3 is TGTGCCAGCAGTTCCCCGGACTTGATGGGGGGCTACACCTTC. This translates into CASSSPDLMGGYTF.

The chain employs TRBV10-2 and TRBJ1-3; D perhaps matches TRBD1 (5 bases). Per germline, CDR1 WSHSY and CDR2 SAAADI. V lost 5 bases, J lost 0 bases, and 8 bases lay in between. CDR3 size: 14 residues. In nucleotides, the CDR3 is TGCGCCAGCAGTCGACAGTACTCTGGAAACACCATATATTTT. This codes for CASSRQYSGNTIYF.

This clone was picked up one time. The chain has TRBV5-1 and TRBJ1-5; 8 nucleotides agree with TRBD1. CDR3 length: 14 residues. CDR1 is SGHRS, CDR2 YFSETQ, per germline. With V trimmed by 4 bases and J by 6 bases, 6 bases remained unmatched. CDR3 sequence reads: CASSVTGGRQPQHF. As DNA, the CDR3 is TGCGCCAGCAGCGTAACAGGGGGTCGTCAGCCCCAGCATTTT.

The J gene is TRBJ1-2, the V gene TRBV4-2, with a weak D call TRBD1 (5 bases). Trimming removed 5 bases from V and 4 bases from J, with 11 bases in between. Germline lookup yields CDR1 LGHNA and CDR2 YNFKEQ. This CDR3 is built from 13 residues. The CDR3 region is CASSAGGIYGYTF. As DNA, the CDR3 is TGTGCCAGCAGCGCGGGGGGGATCTATGGCTACACCTTC.

V and J are TRBV7-3 and TRBJ1-1, with D possibly TRBD1 on 6 matching bases. The V end lost 4 bases, the J end lost 5 bases, and 11 bases lay between the germline ends. Per the germline V gene, CDR1 is SGHTA and CDR2 is FQGTGA. The CDR3 has 13 residues. CDR3 loop: CASSSNRDTEAFF. The CDR3 DNA reads as TGTGCCAGCAGCTCGAACAGGGATACTGAAGCTTTCTTT.

The chain has TRBV5-1 and TRBJ2-5, with D possibly being TRBD1 (6 bases). V lost 3 bases and J 5 bases, leaving 20 bases between the germline ends. The CDR3 covers 16 residues. CDR1 is SGHRS, CDR2 YFSETQ, per germline. The chain's CDR3 is CASSWNWQGTSETQYF. The DNA for the CDR3 is TGCGCCAGCAGCTGGAATTGGCAGGGGACAAGCGAGACCCAGTACTTC.

The chain recombines TRBV3-1 (or the pseudogene TRBV3-2) with TRBJ1-6, with 8 nucleotides matching TRBD1. The ends lost 6 bases at V and 10 bases at J; junction bases unmatched: 8. Germline CDR1 is LGHDT and CDR2 is YNNKEL (reference sequence). The CDR3 has 14 residues. The CDR3 region is CASSSDRGGSPLHF. The CDR3 nucleotides read TGTGCCAGCAGTTCAGACAGGGGAGGGTCACCCCTCCACTTT.

This clone was observed a handful of times. The V gene is TRBV5-1, the J gene TRBJ1-1, with D hard to call. V was shortened by 1 base and J by 5 bases, with 9 bases between the two germline ends. The CDR3 sequence is 13 residues long. Germline CDR1 is SGHRS and CDR2 is YFSETQ. CDR3 protein: CASSLTRSTEAFF. DNA for the CDR3: TGCGCCAGCAGCTTGACGAGGTCAACTGAAGCTTTCTTT.